This is a list of T cell receptor beta chains from one sample in a study of graft-versus-host responses after intestinal transplantation. Their recognized antigens are unknown. Sequenced by immunoSEQ multiplex PCR; TCRdb stores in-frame clones only, minus some. The repertoire consists of 90,000 to 95,000 clones, with around 93% occurring once and the leading ten covering less than 0.5%. The specimen was unstimulated CD8+ T cells sorted from spleen or lymph node cells, collected before intestinal transplant. These receptors came from a human donor who received an intestinal transplant. Each CDR3 is given without its conserved first and last residue.

TRBJ1-1	TRBV7-6	ASSDPGPQGYTEAF
TRBJ2-3	TRBV25-1	ASSAPDGTVPSTDTQY
TRBJ2-1	TRBV11-2	ASSLLTGPTYNEQF
TRBJ2-5	TRBV7-9	ASSLSGPGETQY
TRBJ1-6	TRBV19	ASSMGGANSPLH
TRBJ2-1	TRBV7-9	ASSLAGLADQREQF
TRBJ1-5	TRBV29-1	SVGTNSNQPQH
TRBJ2-3	TRBV5-6	ASSLAVSTDTQY
TRBJ1-5	TRBV2	ASSEGRVGNQPQH
TRBJ1-2	TRBV29-1	SVERRGLVGYT